A selection of T cell receptor beta chains follows, all from one sample in a study of cytotoxic CD8 clonotypes in ibrutinib-treated CLL. The assay was immunoSEQ multiplex PCR, and TCRdb's table has in-frame clones only and misses some. The data show roughly 24,000 clones, 68% seen once. This specimen consisted of PBMCs, obtained after 24 months of ibrutinib treatment. These receptors all stem from a human donor with chronic lymphocytic leukemia. The CDR3 runs from the conserved cysteine through the conserved F or W. D genes are given only for firm matches. The listing skips clone size in some rows; elsewhere it reads once, few, many or a size class.

j_call clone_size v_call d_call cdr3_aa
TRBJ2-1 NA TRBV2 TRBD1 CASSGNRGRGDEQFF
TRBJ2-3 NA TRBV7-8 TRBD1 CASSTDHWDRGNTDTQYF
TRBJ2-5 NA TRBV19 TRBD2 CASSSRSGGHEETQYF
TRBJ2-7 NA TRBV10-1 TRBD1 CASSGTGTYEQYF
TRBJ1-1 few TRBV29-1 NA CSVAGGGENTEAFF
TRBJ2-3 NA TRBV7-7 TRBD2 CASSSGAAGAVDTQYF
TRBJ1-1 once TRBV19 TRBD1 CASSPQGALTEAFF
TRBJ2-3 NA TRBV4-1 NA CASRHVSGNTDTQYF
TRBJ1-3 NA TRBV27 NA CASSSAVSGNTIYF
TRBJ1-1 many TRBV6-6 NA CASSYRPEAFF
TRBJ2-2 once TRBV19 TRBD2 CASRILAGNTGELFF
TRBJ2-5 few TRBV5-8 TRBD1 CASSGGWGTGEYQETQYF
TRBJ2-7 NA TRBV5-6 TRBD1 CASSLGGTGLSYEQYF
TRBJ2-3 NA TRBV7-9 NA CASIASGLDTQYF
TRBJ2-5 NA TRBV5-1 NA CASSWGEPTRQETQYF
TRBJ1-2 NA TRBV29-1 NA CSVATGLNYGYTF
TRBJ2-5 NA TRBV5-1 NA CASSQTSEVTQYF
TRBJ2-2 once TRBV10-1 NA CASRNGNTGELFF
TRBJ2-4 once TRBV27 TRBD2 CASSLSKLAGGRDIQYF
TRBJ1-2 NA TRBV5-1 TRBD1 CASSLVSTGDYGYTF
TRBJ2-3 NA TRBV5-4 NA CASSFPSTDTQYF
TRBJ1-1 NA TRBV18 TRBD1 CASSPRDRTTEAFF
TRBJ2-2 few TRBV27 NA CASSISQRTWGELFF
TRBJ2-2 NA TRBV7-7 NA CATQARESTGELFF
TRBJ2-7 few TRBV25-1 TRBD1 CASSAPDRGGEQYF
TRBJ1-5 NA TRBV19 NA CASSIGDSNQPQHF
TRBJ2-7 once TRBV29-1 TRBD2 CSVDGGEFNEQYF
TRBJ2-1 NA TRBV9 TRBD1 CASSAQGDEQFF
TRBJ1-4 NA TRBV29-1 TRBD1 CSVGGGTGEKLFF
TRBJ1-1 few TRBV19 NA CASTRSRAQGNTEAFF
TRBJ2-1 NA TRBV5-6 TRBD2 CASSSTSGGVYLF
TRBJ2-3 few TRBV25-1 TRBD1 CASSDRGGTDTQYF
TRBJ1-2 NA TRBV2 TRBD1 CASSEANRGYGYTF
TRBJ1-6 NA TRBV19 NA CASSIDPTGNSPLHF
TRBJ2-5 NA TRBV15 NA CATTGPSPGETQYF
TRBJ1-4 many TRBV15 NA CATSRVSFLGHEKLFF
TRBJ2-5 NA TRBV29-1 NA CSVQGQFGRETQYF
TRBJ1-2 NA TRBV4-2 NA CASSQDHEGFGYTF
TRBJ1-4 NA TRBV5-1 NA CASSFDATNEKLFF
TRBJ2-7 NA TRBV27 TRBD1 CASSKTGTGTYEQYF